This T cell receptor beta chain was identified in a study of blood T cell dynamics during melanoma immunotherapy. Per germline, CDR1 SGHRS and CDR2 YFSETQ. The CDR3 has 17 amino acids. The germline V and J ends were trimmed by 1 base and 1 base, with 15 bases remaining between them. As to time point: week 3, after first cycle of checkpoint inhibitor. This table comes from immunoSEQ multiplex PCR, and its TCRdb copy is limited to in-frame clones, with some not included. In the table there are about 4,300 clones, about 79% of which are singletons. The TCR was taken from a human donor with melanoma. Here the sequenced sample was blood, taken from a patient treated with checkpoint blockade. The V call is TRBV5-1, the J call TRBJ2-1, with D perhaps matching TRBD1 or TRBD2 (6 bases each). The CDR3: CASSLWGDTGSYNEQFF. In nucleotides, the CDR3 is TGCGCCAGCAGCTTGTGGGGGGACACAGGATCCTACAATGAGCAGTTCTTC.